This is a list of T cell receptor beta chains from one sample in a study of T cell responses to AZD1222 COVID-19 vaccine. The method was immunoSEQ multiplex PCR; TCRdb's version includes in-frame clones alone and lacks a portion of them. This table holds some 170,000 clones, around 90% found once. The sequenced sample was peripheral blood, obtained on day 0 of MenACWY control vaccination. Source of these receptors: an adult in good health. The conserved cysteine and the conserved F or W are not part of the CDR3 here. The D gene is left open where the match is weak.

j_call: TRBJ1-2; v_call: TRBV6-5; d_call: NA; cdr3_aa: ASSYPGEYGYT
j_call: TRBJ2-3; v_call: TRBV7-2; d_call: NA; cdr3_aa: ASSLMTDTQY
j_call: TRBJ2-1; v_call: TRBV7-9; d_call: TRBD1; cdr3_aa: ASSPRQGFSYNEQF
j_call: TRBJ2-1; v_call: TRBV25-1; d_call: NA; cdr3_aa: ASSEVWAQGEQF
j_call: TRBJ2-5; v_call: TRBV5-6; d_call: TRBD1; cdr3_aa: ASSPGGQGARETQY
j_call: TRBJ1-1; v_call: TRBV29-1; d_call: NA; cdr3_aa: SVTGTGDHTEAF
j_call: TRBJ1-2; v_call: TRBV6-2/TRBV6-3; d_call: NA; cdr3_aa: ASSLSKLYLGYT
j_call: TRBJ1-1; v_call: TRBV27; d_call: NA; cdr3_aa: ASSLNWRGGLGTEAF
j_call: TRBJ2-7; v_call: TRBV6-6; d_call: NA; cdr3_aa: ASSYEIPPTGYEQY
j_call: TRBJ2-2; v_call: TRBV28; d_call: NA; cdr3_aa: ASSLPQGSGELF
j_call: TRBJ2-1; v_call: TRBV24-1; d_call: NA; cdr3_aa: ATSDLVWRGVNSYNEQF